This T cell receptor beta chain was recovered during a study of T cells in Graves' hyperthyroidism and ophthalmopathy. Study-wide results and caveats: Most thyroid clonotypes expanded above 0.001 appeared in blood too. The model foresaw ophthalmopathy a median 6.5 months prior to onset.

Concerning this clonotype itself: Its antigen is not known. One end of the junction is discordant with germline, which a read error may explain.

RNA transcripts yielded amplified TCR beta CDR3 regions. First-round RT-PCR of the TCR CDR3 relied on the HTBI primer set. TCRdb reprocessed the multiplex PCR reads with MiXCR, giving one entry per CDR3 protein. The table has 490,000 or so distinct CDR3 sequences, about 45% seen once. CDR3 length equals 15 residues. The V gene's germline CDR1 is SEHNR and CDR2 FQNEAQ (reference sequence). Diagnoses were made from clinical symptoms, serum measures (thyroxine and TRAb), thyroid ultrasound and orbital computed tomography. This TCR was recovered from an adult woman with Graves' disease, either hyperthyroidism or ophthalmopathy (not recorded which). Sequencing used peripheral blood or thyroid tissue (not recorded which). J is TRBJ2-7 and V is TRBV7-9; TRBD1 aligns across 9 bases. The DNA for the CDR3 is TGCGCCAGCAGCACGTTCACAGGGGGCCACTACGAGCAGTACTTC. Its protein is CASSTFTGGHYEQYF.